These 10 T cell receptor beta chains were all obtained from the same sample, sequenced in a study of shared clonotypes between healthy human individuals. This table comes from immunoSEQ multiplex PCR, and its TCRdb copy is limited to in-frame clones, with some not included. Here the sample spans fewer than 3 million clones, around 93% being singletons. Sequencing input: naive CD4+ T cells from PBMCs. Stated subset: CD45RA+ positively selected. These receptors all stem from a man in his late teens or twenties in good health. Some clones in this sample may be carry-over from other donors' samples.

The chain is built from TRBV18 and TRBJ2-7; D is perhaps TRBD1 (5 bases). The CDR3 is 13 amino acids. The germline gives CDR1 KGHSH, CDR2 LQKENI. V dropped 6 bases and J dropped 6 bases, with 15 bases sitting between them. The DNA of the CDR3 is TGTGCCAGCTCTCCCCTTCTAGGGGCCGAGCAGTACTTC. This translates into CASSPLLGAEQYF.

The CDR3: CASGDRFEKLFF. The CDR3 DNA reads as TGTGCCAGCGGCGACAGGTTTGAAAAACTGTTTTTT. The rearrangement joins TRBV7-9 to TRBJ1-4; D may be TRBD1 (6 bases). The CDR3 is 12 amino acids. Trimming removed 8 bases from V and 7 bases from J, with 11 bases in between. Germline V CDR1 and CDR2: SEHNR, FQNEAQ (reference sequence). The full variable domain, rest sourced from reference TRBV7-9 and TRBJ1-4, is DTGVSQNPRHKITKRGQNVTFRCDPISEHNRLYWYRQTLGQGPEFLTYFQNEAQLEKSRLLSDRFSAERPKGSFSTLEIQRTEQGDSAMYLCASGDRFEKLFFGSGTQLSVL.

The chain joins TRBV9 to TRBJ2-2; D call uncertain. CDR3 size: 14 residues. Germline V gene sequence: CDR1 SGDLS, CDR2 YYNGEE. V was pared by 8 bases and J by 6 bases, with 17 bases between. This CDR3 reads CASTASGYAGELFF. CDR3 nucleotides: TGTGCCAGTACCGCATCCGGGTATGCCGGGGAGCTGTTTTTT.

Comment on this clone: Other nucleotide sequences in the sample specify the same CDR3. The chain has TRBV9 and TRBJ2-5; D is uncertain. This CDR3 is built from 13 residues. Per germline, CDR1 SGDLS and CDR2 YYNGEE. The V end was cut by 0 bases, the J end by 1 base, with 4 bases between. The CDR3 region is CASSVARQETQYF. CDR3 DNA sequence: TGTGCCAGCAGCGTAGCTCGCCAAGAGACCCAGTACTTC.

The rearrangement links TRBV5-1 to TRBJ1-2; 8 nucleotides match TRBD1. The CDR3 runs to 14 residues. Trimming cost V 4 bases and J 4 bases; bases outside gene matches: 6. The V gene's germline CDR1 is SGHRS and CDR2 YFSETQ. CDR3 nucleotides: TGCGCCAGCAGCCGGGGACAGGATTTCTATGGCTACACCTTC. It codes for CASSRGQDFYGYTF.

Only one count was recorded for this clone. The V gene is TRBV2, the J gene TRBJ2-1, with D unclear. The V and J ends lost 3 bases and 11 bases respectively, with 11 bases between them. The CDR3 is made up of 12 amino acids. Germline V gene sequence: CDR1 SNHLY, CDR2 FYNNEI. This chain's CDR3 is CASSDGPSKQFF. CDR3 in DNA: TGTGCCAGCAGTGACGGGCCCTCGAAGCAGTTCTTC.

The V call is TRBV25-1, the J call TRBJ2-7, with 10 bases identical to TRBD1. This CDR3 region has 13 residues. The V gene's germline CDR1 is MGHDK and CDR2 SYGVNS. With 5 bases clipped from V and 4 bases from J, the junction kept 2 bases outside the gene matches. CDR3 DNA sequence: TGTGCCAGCAGTCCGGGACAGGGGTACGAGCAGTACTTC. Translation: CASSPGQGYEQYF.

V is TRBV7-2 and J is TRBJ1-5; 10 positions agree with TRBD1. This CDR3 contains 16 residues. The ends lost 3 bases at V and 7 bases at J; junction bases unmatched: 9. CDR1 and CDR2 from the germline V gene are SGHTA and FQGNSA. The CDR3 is CASSFSRQGAGQPQHF. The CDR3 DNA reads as TGTGCCAGCAGCTTTTCAAGACAGGGGGCTGGGCAGCCCCAGCATTTT.

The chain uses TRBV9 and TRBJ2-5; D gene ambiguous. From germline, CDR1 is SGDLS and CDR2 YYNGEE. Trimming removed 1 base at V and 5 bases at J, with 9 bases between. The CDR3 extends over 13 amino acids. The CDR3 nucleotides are TGTGCCAGCAGCGTAAAAGGCACGGAGACCCAGTACTTC. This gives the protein CASSVKGTETQYF.

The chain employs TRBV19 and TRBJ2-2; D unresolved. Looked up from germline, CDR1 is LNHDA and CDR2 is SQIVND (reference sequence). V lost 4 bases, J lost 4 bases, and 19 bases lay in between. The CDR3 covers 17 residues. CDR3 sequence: CASSKDGNLRATGELFF. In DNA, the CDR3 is TGTGCCAGTAGTAAAGACGGAAATCTTAGGGCCACCGGGGAGCTGTTTTTT.